Many counts were recorded for the clone carrying this T cell receptor (beta chain). Its matching antigen is unknown. Each CDR3 protein gets one entry after TCRdb re-called the 5' RACE reads with MiXCR. The sample has 120,000 to 150,000 distinct CDR3 sequences; around 7.7% are singletons. The germline gives CDR1 LGHDT, CDR2 YNNKEL (reference sequence). Trimming removed 4 bases at V and 7 bases at J, with 16 bases between. There are 14 residues in the CDR3. The source of the sample is a study of T cells after yellow fever vaccination. Study-level points and caveats: Among all clonotypes, a small share was observed in both CD4 and CD8 compartments. Subsequent booster samples again held most clones from primary vaccination (96% CD4, 85% to 90% CD8). It was the secondary response that reached its peak faster, day 5 versus 15, but it was weaker.

The starting material was CD4+ T cells sorted from PBMCs, obtained 5 days after the yellow fever booster vaccination. The chain combines TRBV3-1 with TRBJ2-5; maybe TRBD2 (6 bases). The sequence derives from a man in his thirties or forties who received the YFV17D yellow fever vaccine. CDR3 nucleotide sequence: TGTGCCAGCAGCCCCATAGGGACTTTGGGGACCCAGTACTTC. This gives the protein CASSPIGTLGTQYF.